This T cell receptor (beta chain) stems from a study of technical replicates of blood from a handful of donors. This CDR3 comprises 14 residues. Germline V CDR1 and CDR2: MNHEY, SVGAGI. Trimming cost V 2 bases and J 2 bases, with 7 bases left between them. Sequencing was performed with immunoSEQ multiplex PCR; in TCRdb, only in-frame clones are kept and a portion is missing. The sample contains some 75,000 clones, 90% to 98% of which appear only once. The chain combines TRBV6-5 with TRBJ1-5, with D uncertain. The sample taken for sequencing was T cells isolated from PBMCs. This TCR was sampled from a human donor in good health. This CDR3 is CASSYAEGNQPQHF. CDR3 nucleotide sequence: TGTGCCAGCAGTTACGCAGAGGGCAATCAGCCCCAGCATTTT.